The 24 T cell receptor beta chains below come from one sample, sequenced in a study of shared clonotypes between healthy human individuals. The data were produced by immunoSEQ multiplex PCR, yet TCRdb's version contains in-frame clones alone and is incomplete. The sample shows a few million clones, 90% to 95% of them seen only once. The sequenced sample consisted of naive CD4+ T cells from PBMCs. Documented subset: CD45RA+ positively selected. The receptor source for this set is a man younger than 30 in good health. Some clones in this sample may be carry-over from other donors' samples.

CDR3 protein: CASSLRTASTDTQYF. The CDR3 DNA reads TGTGCCAGCAGTCTTAGGACCGCCAGCACAGATACGCAGTATTTT. V and J are TRBV7-9 and TRBJ2-3; D gene ambiguous. V was cut by 6 bases and J by 0 bases, with 13 bases left in between. Germline V gene lookup returns CDR1 SEHNR and CDR2 FQNEAQ (reference sequence). This CDR3 is built from 15 residues.

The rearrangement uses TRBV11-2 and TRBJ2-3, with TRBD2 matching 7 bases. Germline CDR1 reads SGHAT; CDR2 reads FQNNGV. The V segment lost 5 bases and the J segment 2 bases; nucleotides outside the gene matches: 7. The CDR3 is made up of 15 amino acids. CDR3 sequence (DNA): TGTGCCAGCAGCCGGGGGGACTTTTACACAGATACGCAGTATTTT. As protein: CASSRGDFYTDTQYF.

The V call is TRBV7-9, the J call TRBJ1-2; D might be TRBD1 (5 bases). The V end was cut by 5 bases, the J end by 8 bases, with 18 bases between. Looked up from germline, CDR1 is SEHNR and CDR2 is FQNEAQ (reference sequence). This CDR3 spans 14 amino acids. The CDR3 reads CASSPRWGGNGYTF. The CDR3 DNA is TGTGCCAGCAGCCCACGTTGGGGGGGTAACGGCTACACCTTC.

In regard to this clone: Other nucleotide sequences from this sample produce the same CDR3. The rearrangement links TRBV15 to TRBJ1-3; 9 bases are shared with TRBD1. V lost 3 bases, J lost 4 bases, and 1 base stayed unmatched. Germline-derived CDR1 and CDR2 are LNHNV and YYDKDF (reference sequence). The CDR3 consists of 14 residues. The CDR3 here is CATSRGQGGNTIYF. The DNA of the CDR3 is TGTGCCACCAGCAGGGGACAGGGAGGAAACACCATATATTTT.

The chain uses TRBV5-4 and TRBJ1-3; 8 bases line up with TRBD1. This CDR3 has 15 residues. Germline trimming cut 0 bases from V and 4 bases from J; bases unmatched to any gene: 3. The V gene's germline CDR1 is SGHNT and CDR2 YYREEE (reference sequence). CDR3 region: CASSLDAGGGNTIYF. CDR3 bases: TGTGCCAGCAGCTTGGACGCAGGGGGCGGAAACACCATATATTTT.

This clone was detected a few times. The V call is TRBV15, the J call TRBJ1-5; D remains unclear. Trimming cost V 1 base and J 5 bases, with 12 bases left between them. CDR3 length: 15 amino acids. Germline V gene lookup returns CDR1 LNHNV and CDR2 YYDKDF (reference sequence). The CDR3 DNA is TGTGCCACCAGCAGAGGGACGATTTGGGATCAGCCCCAGCATTTT. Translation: CATSRGTIWDQPQHF.

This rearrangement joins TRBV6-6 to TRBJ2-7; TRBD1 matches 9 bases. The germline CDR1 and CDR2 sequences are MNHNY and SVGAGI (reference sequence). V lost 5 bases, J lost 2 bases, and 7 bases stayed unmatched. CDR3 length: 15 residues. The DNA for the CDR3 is TGTGCCAGCAGTCCCCGGGACAGGGCCCCCTACGAGCAGTACTTC. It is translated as CASSPRDRAPYEQYF.

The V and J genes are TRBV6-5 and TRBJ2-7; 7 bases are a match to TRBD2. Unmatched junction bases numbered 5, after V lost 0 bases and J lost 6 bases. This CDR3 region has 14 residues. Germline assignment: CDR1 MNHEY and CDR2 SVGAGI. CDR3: CASSYSKRGREQYF. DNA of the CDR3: TGTGCCAGCAGTTACTCGAAGCGGGGTCGCGAGCAGTACTTC.

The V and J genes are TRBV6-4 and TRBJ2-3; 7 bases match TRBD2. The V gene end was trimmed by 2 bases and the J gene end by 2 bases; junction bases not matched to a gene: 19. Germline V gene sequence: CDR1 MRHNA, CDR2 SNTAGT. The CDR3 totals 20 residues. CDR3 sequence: CASSDGVAGLPLPFTDTQYF. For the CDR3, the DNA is TGTGCCAGCAGTGACGGGGTAGCGGGCCTTCCCCTTCCTTTCACAGATACGCAGTATTTT.

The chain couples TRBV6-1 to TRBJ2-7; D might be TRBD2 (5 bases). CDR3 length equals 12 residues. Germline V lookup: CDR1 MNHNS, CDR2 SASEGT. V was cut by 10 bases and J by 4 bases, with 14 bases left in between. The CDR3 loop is CAIRSWEYEQYF. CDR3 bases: TGTGCCATCAGGAGCTGGGAGTACGAGCAGTACTTC.

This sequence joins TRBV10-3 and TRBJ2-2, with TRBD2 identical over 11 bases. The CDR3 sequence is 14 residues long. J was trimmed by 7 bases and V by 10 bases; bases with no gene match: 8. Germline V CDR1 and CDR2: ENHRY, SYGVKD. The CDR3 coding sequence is TGTGCCACGTCGACTAGCGGGACGGGCGGGGAGCTGTTTTTT. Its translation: CATSTSGTGGELFF.

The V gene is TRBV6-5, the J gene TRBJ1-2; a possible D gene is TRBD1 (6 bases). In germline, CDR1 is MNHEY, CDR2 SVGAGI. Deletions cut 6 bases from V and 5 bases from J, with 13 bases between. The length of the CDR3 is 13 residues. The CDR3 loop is CASSQGTLYGYTF. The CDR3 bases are TGTGCCAGCAGCCAGGGGACTTTATATGGCTACACCTTC.

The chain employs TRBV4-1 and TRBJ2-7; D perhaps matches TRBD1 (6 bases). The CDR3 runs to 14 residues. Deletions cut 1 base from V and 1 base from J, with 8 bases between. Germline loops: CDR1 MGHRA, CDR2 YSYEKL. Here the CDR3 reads CASSQADRSYEQYF. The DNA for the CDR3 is TGCGCCAGCAGCCAAGCGGACAGATCCTACGAGCAGTACTTC.

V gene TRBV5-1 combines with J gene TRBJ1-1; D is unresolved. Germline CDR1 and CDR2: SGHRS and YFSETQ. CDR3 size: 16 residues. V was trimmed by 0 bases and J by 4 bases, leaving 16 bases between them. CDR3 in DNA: TGCGCCAGCAGCTTGGATACGGTAGGTGGTTTCACTGAAGCTTTCTTT. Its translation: CASSLDTVGGFTEAFF.

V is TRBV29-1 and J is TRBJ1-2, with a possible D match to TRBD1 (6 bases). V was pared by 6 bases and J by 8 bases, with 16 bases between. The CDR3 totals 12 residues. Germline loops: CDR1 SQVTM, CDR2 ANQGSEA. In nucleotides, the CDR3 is TGCAGCGTCAGACAGGCAGGGGTAGGCTACACCTTC. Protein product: CSVRQAGVGYTF.

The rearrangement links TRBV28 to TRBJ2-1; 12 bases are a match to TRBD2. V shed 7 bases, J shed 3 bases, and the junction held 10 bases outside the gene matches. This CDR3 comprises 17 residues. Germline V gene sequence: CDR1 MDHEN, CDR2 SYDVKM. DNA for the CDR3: TGTGCCAGCACCCCGGGACTAGCGGGCTCCAGCTACAATGAGCAGTTCTTC. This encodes CASTPGLAGSSYNEQFF.

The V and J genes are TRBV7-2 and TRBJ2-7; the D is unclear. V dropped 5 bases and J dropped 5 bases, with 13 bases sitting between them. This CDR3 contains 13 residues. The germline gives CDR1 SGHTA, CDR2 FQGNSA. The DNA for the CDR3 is TGTGCCAGCAGCGTAACCGGGCTAGACGAGCAGTACTTC. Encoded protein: CASSVTGLDEQYF.

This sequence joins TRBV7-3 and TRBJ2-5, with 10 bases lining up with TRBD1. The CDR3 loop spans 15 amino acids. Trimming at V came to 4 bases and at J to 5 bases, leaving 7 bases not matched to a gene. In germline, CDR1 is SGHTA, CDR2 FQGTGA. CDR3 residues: CASSSTGGGWETQYF. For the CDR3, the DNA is TGTGCCAGCAGCTCGACAGGGGGCGGCTGGGAGACCCAGTACTTC.

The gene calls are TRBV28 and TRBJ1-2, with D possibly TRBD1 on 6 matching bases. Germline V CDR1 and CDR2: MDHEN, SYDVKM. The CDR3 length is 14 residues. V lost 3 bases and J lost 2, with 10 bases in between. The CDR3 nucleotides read TGTGCCAGCAGTTTCTGGGGGGCAAACTATGGCTACACCTTC. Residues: CASSFWGANYGYTF.

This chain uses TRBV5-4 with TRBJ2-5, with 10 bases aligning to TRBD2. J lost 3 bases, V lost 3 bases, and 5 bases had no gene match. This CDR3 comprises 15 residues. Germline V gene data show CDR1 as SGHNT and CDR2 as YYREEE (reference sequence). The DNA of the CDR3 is TGTGCCAGCAGCTCCCAGCGGGAGGGCGAAGAGACCCAGTACTTC. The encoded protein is CASSSQREGEETQYF.

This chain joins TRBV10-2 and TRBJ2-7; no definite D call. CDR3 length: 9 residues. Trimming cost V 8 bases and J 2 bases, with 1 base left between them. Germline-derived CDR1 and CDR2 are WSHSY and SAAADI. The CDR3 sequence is CASPYEQYF. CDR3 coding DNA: TGCGCCAGCCCCTACGAGCAGTACTTC.

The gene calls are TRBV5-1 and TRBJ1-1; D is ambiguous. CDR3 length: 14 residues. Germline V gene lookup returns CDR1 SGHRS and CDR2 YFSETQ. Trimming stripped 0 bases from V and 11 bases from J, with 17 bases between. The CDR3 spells CASSLGSGDTWAFF. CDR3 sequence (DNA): TGCGCCAGCAGCTTGGGTTCCGGGGATACGTGGGCTTTCTTT.

Written as DNA, the CDR3 is TGTGCCAGCAGCTCCCGGACAGGGAATGAAAAACTGTTTTTT. Protein product: CASSSRTGNEKLFF. V and J are TRBV7-9 and TRBJ1-4; 8 bases are shared with TRBD1. Germline V gene sequence: CDR1 SEHNR, CDR2 FQNEAQ (reference sequence). The CDR3 runs to 14 residues. J gave up 5 bases and V 4 bases, and 3 bases lay outside the gene matches.

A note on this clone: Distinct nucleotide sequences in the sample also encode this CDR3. CDR3 amino acids: CASSLLNIQYF. The CDR3 DNA sequence: TGTGCCAGCAGTTTACTAAACATTCAGTACTTC. The V and J genes are TRBV28 and TRBJ2-4; D remains unclear. The CDR3 runs 11 residues. CDR1 is MDHEN and CDR2 is SYDVKM in the germline V gene. Trimming shortened V by 2 bases and J by 6 bases, and 2 bases separated the two germline ends. Full variable domain (remainder filled in from reference TRBV28 and TRBJ2-4): DVKVTQSSRYLVKRTGEKVFLECVQDMDHENMFWYRQDPGLGLRLIYFSYDVKMKEKGDIPEGYSVSREKKERFSLILESASTNQTSMYLCASSLLNIQYFGAGTRLSVL.